This T cell receptor beta chain originates from a study of CXCR3-negative and CXCR3-positive naive CD8 T cells. General study findings and limits: For CXCR3-positive naive cells, TRB CDR3s were more hydrophobic than those of CXCR3-negative naive cells.

This CDR3 has 13 residues. In germline, CDR1 is SGHTA, CDR2 FQGTGA. Frequency places this clonotype as medium-sized (0.01 to 0.1%). No antigen is known for it. UMI-labeled 5' RACE TRB cDNA libraries were prepared from the cells. TCRdb re-called the 5' RACE reads and shows each CDR3 protein once, DNA omitted. Here the sample table reports roughly 86,000 distinct CDR3 sequences. The source is a human donor in good health. Some clones in this sample may be carry-over from other donors' samples. The V call is TRBV7-3, the J call TRBJ2-1; no DNA is available, so the TRBD2 call from TCRdb remains unchecked. Source material: naive CXCR3- CD8+ T cells from blood. Regarding subset: CD45RO-CCR7+CD27+CD95- naive CD8+ T cells lacking CXCR3 (TNR3-). This CDR3 is CASSLGLAREQFF.